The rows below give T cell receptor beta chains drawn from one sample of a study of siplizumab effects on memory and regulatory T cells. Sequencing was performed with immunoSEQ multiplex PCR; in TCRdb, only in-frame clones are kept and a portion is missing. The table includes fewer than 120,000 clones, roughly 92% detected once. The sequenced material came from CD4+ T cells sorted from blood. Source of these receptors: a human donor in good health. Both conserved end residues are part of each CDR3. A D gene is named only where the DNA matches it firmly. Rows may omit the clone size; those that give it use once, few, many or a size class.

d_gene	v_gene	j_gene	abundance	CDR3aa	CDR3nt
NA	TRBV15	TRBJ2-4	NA	CATSIEGIQYF	TGTGCCACCAGCATAGAGGGGATTCAGTACTTC
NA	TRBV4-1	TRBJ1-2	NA	CASSLNSRPTRYGYTF	TGCGCCAGCAGCCTAAACAGCAGGCCAACAAGGTATGGCTACACCTTC
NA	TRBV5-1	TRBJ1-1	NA	CASSLPGQPNTEAFF	TGCGCCAGCAGCTTGCCCGGTCAACCAAACACTGAAGCTTTCTTT
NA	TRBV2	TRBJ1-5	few	CASRAWESQPQHF	TGTGCCAGCAGGGCATGGGAGAGCCAGCCCCAGCATTTT
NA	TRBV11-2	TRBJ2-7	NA	CASSPRGGSYEQYF	TGTGCCAGCAGCCCCCGAGGGGGGTCCTACGAGCAGTACTTC
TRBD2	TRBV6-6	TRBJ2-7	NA	CASSRAGGSHEQYF	TGTGCCAGCAGCCGGGCCGGGGGGTCCCACGAGCAGTACTTC
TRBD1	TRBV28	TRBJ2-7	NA	CASSKRQGSSYEQYF	TGTGCCAGCAGCAAAAGACAGGGGTCATCCTACGAGCAGTACTTC
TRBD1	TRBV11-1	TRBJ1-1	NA	CASSLAPGQWNTEAFF	TGTGCCAGCAGCTTGGCGCCGGGACAGTGGAACACTGAAGCTTTCTTT
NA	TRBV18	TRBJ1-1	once	CASSPGQTEAFF	TGTGCCAGCTCACCCGGGCAGACTGAAGCTTTCTTT
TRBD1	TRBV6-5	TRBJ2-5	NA	CASRGTGTGETQYF	TGTGCCAGCAGAGGGACAGGGACGGGGGAGACCCAGTACTTC
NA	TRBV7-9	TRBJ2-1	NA	CASSPLAFSSYNEQFF	TGTGCCAGCAGCCCCTTAGCGTTTAGCTCCTACAATGAGCAGTTCTTC
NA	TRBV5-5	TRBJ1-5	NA	CASSLGAFGGNQPQHF	TGTGCCAGCAGCTTAGGCGCCTTCGGAGGCAATCAGCCCCAGCATTTT
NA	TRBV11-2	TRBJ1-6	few	CASSLAFSYNSPLHF	TGTGCCAGCAGCTTAGCTTTCTCCTATAATTCACCCCTCCACTTT
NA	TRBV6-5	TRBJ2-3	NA	CATRLSQSLTDTQYF	TGTGCCACTCGACTGTCCCAGAGCCTCACAGATACGCAGTATTTT
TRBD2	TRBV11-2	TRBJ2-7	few	CASSLDRPSGSQEQYF	TGTGCCAGCAGCTTAGATCGTCCAAGCGGGAGTCAAGAGCAGTACTTC
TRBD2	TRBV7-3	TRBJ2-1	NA	CASSRQGTSGSDEQFF	TGTGCCAGCAGCCGACAGGGGACTAGCGGGAGCGATGAGCAGTTCTTC
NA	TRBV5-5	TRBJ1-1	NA	CASSLGPGAEAFF	TGTGCCAGCAGCTTGGGGCCGGGGGCTGAAGCTTTCTTT
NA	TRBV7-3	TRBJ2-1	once	CASSLRAAGSYNEQFF	TGTGCCAGCAGCTTACGAGCGGCGGGCTCCTACAATGAGCAGTTCTTC
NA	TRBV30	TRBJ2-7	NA	CAWSSPGVSYEQYF	TGTGCCTGGAGTTCTCCGGGGGTCTCCTACGAGCAGTACTTC
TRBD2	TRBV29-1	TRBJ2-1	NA	CSVGATSGNVVSSEQFF	TGCAGCGTTGGGGCGACTAGCGGGAACGTAGTCTCGTCCGAGCAGTTCTTC
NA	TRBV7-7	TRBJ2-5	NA	CASSLAREGTQYF	TGTGCCAGCAGCTTAGCAAGAGAGGGGACCCAGTACTTC
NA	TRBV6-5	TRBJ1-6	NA	CASSLKPHNSPLHF	TGTGCCAGCAGCCTCAAACCCCATAATTCACCCCTCCACTTT
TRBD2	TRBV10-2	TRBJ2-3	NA	CASRGELAAWRDTQYF	TGCGCCAGCAGGGGGGAGCTAGCGGCGTGGCGAGATACGCAGTATTTT
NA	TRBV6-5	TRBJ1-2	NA	CASSYSTGSPYGYTF	TGTGCCAGCAGTTACTCTACAGGGAGCCCCTATGGCTACACCTTC
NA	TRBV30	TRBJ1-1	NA	CAWSANRRGTEAFF	TGTGCCTGGAGTGCGAACAGGAGGGGGACTGAAGCTTTCTTT
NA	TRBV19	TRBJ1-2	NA	CASSPHTSRGGYGYTF	TGTGCCAGTAGTCCGCACACCTCCAGGGGAGGCTATGGCTACACCTTC
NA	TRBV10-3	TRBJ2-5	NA	CAISEQQETQYF	TGTGCCATCAGTGAACAGCAAGAGACCCAGTACTTC
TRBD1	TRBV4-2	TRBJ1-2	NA	CASSRETGDNYGYTF	TGTGCCAGCAGCCGAGAGACAGGGGACAACTATGGCTACACCTTC
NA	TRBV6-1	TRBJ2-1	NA	CASSEARAQRRNEQFF	TGTGCCAGCAGTGAAGCCAGAGCGCAACGAAGGAATGAGCAGTTCTTC
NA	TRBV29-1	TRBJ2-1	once	CSVGEGRGYNEQFF	TGCAGCGTTGGAGAGGGGAGGGGGTACAATGAGCAGTTCTTC
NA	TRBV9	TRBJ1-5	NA	CASSVEEDQPQHF	TGTGCCAGCAGCGTAGAGGAGGATCAGCCCCAGCATTTT
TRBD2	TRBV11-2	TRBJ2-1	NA	CASSLDIGLAGVGEQFF	TGTGCCAGCAGCTTAGATATCGGACTAGCGGGAGTAGGAGAGCAGTTCTTC
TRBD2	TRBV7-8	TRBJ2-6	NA	CASSAFGGFYDVLTF	TGTGCCAGCAGCGCTTTCGGGGGGTTCTATGACGTCCTGACTTTC
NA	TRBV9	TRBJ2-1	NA	CASSVGGGSYNEQFF	TGTGCCAGCAGCGTAGGAGGGGGATCCTACAATGAGCAGTTCTTC
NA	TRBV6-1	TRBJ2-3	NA	CASSSPFTDTQYF	TGTGCCAGCAGCTCGCCCTTCACAGATACGCAGTATTTT
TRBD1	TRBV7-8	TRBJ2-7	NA	CASSSPGQTTYEQYF	TGTGCCAGCAGCTCACCGGGACAGACTACCTACGAGCAGTACTTC
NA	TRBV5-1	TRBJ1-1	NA	CASSLGTRRSLEAFF	TGCGCCAGCAGCTTGGGCACCAGGAGATCCCTCGAAGCTTTCTTT
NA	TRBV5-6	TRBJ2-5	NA	CASGGILWGETQYF	TGTGCCAGCGGTGGAATCCTCTGGGGAGAGACCCAGTACTTC
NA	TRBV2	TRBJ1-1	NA	CASSEVGNTEAFF	TGTGCCAGCAGTGAAGTTGGGAACACTGAAGCTTTCTTT
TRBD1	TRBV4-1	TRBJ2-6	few	CASSPTGVGANVLTF	TGCGCCAGCAGCCCAACAGGGGTAGGGGCCAACGTCCTGACTTTC
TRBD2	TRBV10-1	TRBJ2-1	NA	CASSVLAGGGDEQFF	TGCGCCAGCAGTGTTTTAGCGGGAGGTGGGGATGAGCAGTTCTTC
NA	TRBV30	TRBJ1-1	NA	CAWSEGGDTEAFF	TGTGCCTGGAGCGAGGGGGGCGATACTGAAGCTTTCTTT
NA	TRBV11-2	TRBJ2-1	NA	CASRWVKGSTYNEQFF	TGTGCCAGCAGATGGGTGAAGGGTTCCACCTACAATGAGCAGTTCTTC
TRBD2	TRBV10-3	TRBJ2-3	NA	CAISTGTSGYTDTQYF	TGTGCCATCAGTACCGGGACTAGCGGGTACACAGATACGCAGTATTTT